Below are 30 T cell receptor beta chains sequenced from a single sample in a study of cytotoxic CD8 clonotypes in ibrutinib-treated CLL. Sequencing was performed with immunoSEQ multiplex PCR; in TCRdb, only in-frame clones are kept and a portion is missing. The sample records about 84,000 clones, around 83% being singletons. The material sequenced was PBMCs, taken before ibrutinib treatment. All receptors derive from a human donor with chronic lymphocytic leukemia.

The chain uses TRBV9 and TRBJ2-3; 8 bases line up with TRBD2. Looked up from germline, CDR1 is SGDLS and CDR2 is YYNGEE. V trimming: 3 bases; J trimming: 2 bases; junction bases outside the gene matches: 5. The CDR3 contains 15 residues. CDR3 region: CASSATSVATDTQYF. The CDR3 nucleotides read TGTGCCAGCAGCGCGACTAGCGTGGCCACAGATACGCAGTATTTT.

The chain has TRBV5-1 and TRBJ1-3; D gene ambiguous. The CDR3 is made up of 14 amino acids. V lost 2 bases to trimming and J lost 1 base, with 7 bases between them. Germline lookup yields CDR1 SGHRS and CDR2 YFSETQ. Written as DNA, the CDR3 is TGCGCCAGCAGCTTTGCAGTGTCTGGAAACACCATATATTTT. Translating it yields CASSFAVSGNTIYF.

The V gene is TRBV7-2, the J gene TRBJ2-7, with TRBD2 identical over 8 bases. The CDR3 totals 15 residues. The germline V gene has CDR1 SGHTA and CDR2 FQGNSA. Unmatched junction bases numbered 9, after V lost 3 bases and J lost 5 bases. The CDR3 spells CASSFPDSGDHEQYF. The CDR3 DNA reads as TGTGCCAGCAGCTTCCCGGATAGCGGGGACCACGAGCAGTACTTC.

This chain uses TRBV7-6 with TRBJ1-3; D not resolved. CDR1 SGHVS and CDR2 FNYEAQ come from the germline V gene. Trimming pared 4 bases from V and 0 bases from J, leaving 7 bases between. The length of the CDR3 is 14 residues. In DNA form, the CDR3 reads TGTGCCAGCAGCTCGACCTACTCTGGAAACACCATATATTTT. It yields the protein CASSSTYSGNTIYF.

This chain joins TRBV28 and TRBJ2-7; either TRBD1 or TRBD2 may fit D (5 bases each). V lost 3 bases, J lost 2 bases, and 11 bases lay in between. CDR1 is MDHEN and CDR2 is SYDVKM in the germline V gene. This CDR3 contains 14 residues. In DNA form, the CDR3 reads TGTGCCAGCAGTTTGGTAAGGGGAGCCTACGAGCAGTACTTC. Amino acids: CASSLVRGAYEQYF.

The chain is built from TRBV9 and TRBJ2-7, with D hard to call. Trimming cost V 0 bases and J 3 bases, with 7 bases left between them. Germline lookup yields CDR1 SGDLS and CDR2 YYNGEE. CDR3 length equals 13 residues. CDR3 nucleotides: TGTGCCAGCAGCGTAGCCCCCCTCTACGAGCAGTACTTC. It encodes CASSVAPLYEQYF.

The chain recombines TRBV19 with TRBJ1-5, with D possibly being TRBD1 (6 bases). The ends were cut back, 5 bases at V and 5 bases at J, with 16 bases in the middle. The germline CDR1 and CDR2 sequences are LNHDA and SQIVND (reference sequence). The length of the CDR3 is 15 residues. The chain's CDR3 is CASSPLSGADQPQHF. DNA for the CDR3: TGTGCCAGTAGTCCCCTATCGGGGGCGGATCAGCCCCAGCATTTT.

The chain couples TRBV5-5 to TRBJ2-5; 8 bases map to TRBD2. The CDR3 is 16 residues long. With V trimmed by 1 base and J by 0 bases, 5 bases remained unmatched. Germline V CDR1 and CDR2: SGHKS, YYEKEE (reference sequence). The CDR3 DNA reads TGTGCCAGCAGCTTGCAGGCTAGCGGGTACCAAGAGACCCAGTACTTC. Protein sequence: CASSLQASGYQETQYF.

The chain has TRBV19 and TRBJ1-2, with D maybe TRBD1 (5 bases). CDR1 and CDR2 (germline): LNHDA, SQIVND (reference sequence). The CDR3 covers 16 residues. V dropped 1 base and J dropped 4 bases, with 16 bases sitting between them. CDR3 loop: CASSIAVGGLGYGYTF. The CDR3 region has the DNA TGTGCCAGTAGTATAGCTGTTGGGGGACTCGGCTATGGCTACACCTTC.

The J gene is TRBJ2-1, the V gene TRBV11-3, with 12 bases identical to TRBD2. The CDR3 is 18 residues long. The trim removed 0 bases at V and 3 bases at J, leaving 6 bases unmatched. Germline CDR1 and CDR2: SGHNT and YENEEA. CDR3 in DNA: TGTGCCAGCAGCTTAGACGGACTAGCGGGAAACATCTACAATGAGCAGTTCTTC. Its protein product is CASSLDGLAGNIYNEQFF.

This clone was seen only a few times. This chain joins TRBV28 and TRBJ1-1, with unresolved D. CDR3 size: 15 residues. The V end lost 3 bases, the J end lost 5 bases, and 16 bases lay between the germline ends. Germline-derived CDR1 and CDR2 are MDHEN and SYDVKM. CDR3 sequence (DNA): TGTGCCAGCAGTTTTATGGTCCAGTTGGAGACTGAAGCTTTCTTT. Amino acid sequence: CASSFMVQLETEAFF.

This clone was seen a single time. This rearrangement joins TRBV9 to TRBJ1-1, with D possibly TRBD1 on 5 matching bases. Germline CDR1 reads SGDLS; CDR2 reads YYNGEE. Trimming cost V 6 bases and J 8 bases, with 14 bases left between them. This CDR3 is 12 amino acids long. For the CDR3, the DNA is TGTGCCAGCACCTCACGTCAGGGCGAAGCTTTCTTT. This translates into CASTSRQGEAFF.

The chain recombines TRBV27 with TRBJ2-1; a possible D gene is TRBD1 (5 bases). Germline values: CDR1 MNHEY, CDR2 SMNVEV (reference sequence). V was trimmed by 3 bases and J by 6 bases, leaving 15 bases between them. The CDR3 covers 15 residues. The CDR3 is CASSLRQHPFNEQFF. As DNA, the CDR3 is TGTGCCAGCAGTTTGCGACAGCATCCTTTCAATGAGCAGTTCTTC.

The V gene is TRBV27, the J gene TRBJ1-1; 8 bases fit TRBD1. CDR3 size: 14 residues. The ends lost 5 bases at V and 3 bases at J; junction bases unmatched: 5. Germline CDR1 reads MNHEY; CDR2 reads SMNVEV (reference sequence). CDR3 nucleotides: TGTGCCAGCAGTCGGGACAGGACCGACACTGAAGCTTTCTTT. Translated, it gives CASSRDRTDTEAFF.

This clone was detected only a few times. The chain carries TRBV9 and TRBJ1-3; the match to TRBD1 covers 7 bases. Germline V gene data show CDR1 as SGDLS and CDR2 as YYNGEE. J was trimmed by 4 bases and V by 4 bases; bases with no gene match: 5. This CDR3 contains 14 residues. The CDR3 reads CASSRDRAGNTIYF. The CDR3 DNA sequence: TGTGCCAGCAGCCGAGACAGGGCAGGAAACACCATATATTTT.

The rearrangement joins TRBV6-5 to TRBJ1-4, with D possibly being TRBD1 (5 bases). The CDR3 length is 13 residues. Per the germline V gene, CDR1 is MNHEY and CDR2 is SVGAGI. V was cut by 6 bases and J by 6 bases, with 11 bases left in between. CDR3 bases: TGTGCCAGCAGCAGGGTACGCGATGAAAAACTGTTTTTT. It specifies CASSRVRDEKLFF.

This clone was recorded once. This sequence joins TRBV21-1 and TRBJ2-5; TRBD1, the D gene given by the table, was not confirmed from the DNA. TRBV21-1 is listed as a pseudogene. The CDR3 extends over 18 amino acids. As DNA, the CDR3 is TGTGCCAGCAGCAAAGCGGCAGGGGGCTGGGGAGATAGAGAGACCCAGTACTTC. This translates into CASSKAAGGWGDRETQYF.

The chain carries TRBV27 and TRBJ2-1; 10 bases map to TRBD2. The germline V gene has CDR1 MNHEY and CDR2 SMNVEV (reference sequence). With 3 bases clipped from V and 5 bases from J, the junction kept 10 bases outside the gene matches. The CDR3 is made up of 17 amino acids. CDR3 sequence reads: CASSFWSGGLAHNEQFF. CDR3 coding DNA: TGTGCCAGCAGTTTTTGGAGCGGGGGACTAGCGCACAATGAGCAGTTCTTC.

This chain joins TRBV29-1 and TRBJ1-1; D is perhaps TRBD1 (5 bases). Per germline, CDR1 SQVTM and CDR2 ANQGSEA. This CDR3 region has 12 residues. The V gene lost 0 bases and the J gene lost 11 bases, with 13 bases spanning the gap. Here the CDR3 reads CSVEDRGSWAFF. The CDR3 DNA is TGCAGCGTTGAAGATCGGGGGAGTTGGGCTTTCTTT.

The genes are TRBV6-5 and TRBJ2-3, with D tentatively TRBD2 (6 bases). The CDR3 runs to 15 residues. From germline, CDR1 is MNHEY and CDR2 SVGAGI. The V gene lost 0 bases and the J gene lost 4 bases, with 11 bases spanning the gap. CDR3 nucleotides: TGTGCCAGCAGTTACTCTACGGGAGTCGCAGATACGCAGTATTTT. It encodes CASSYSTGVADTQYF.

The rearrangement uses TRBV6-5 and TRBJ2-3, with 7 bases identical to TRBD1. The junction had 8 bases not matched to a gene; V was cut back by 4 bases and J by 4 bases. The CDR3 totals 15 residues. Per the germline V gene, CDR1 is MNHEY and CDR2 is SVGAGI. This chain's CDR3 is CASSFAQGIPDTQYF. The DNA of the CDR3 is TGTGCCAGCAGTTTCGCACAGGGGATCCCAGATACGCAGTATTTT.

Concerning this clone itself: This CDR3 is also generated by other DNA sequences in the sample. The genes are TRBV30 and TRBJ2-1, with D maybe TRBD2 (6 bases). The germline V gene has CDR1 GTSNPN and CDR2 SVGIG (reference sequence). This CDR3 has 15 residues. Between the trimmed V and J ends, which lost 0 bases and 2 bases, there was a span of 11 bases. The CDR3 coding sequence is TGTGCCTGGAGTGTCGGGAGAGGGACCTACAATGAGCAGTTCTTC. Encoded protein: CAWSVGRGTYNEQFF.

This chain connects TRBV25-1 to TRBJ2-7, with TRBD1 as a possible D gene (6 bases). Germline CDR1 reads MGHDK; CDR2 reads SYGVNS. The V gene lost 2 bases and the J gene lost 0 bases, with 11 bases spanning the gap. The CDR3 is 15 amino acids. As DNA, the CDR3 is TGTGCCAGCAGTGAAACCCTGACAGGCTCCTACGAGCAGTACTTC. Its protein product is CASSETLTGSYEQYF.

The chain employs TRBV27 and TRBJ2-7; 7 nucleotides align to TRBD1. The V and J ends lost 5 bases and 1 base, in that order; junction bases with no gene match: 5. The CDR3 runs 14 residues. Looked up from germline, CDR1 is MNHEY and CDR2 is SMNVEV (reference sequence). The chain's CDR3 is CASSTRTGSYEQYF. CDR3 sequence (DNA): TGTGCCAGCAGTACCCGGACAGGTTCCTACGAGCAGTACTTC.

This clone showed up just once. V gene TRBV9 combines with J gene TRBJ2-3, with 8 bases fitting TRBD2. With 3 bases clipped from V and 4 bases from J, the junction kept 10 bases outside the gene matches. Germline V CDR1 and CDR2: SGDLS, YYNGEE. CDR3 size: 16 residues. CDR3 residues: CASSGGSGRTPDTQYF. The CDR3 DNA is TGTGCCAGCAGCGGGGGGAGCGGGAGAACTCCAGATACGCAGTATTTT.

CDR3 sequence (DNA): TGTGCCAGCAGCTTAGACAGGGGAGAGAACACCGGGGAGCTGTTTTTT. It yields the protein CASSLDRGENTGELFF. The V gene is TRBV7-3, the J gene TRBJ2-2, with 8 bases matching TRBD1. This CDR3 has 16 amino acids. J gave up 1 base and V 2 bases, and 3 bases lay outside the gene matches. Per germline, CDR1 SGHTA and CDR2 FQGTGA.

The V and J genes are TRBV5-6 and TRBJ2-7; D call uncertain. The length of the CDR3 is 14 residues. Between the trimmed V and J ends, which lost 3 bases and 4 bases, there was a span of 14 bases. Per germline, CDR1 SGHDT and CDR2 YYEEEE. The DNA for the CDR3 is TGTGCCAGCAGCTACCCCTCTAAGGGATACGAGCAGTACTTC. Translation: CASSYPSKGYEQYF.

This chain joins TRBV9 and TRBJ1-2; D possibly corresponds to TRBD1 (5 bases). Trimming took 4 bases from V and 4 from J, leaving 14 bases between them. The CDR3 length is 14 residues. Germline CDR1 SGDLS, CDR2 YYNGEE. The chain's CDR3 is CASSPGRALYGYTF. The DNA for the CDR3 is TGTGCCAGCAGCCCCGGCAGGGCCCTCTATGGCTACACCTTC.

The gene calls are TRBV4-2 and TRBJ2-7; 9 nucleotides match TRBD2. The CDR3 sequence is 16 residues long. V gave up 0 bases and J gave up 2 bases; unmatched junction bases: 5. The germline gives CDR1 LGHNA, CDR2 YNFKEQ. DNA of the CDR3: TGTGCCAGCAGCCAAGACCGGCTAGCGGGAACCTACGAGCAGTACTTC. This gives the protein CASSQDRLAGTYEQYF.

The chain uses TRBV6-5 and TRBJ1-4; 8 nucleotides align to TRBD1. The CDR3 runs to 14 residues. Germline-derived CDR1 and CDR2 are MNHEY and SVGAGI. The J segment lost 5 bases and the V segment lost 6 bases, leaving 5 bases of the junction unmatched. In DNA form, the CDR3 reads TGTGCCAGCAGAAGGACAGGGAGGAATGAAAAACTGTTTTTT. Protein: CASRRTGRNEKLFF.